The source of this TCR beta chain is a study of PD-L1 blockade in urothelial cancer. Turning to the study itself: At 6 weeks and at 3 weeks (second dose) after treatment start, blood was analyzed.

This CDR3 contains 14 residues. V lost 4 bases and J lost 1; bases outside the gene matches: 3. Germline CDR1 is SGHRS and CDR2 is YFSETQ. The repertoire was sequenced with immunoSEQ multiplex PCR; TCRdb's copy has only in-frame clones and lacks some. This table holds 40,000 or so clones, approximately 80% found once. This clone was seen a single time. Sequences were derived from PBMCs, sampled around atezolizumab (anti-PD-L1) treatment. The clonotype comes from a man aged 65 to 79 with urothelial cancer. This chain links TRBV5-1 with TRBJ2-3; the match to TRBD2 covers 7 bases. As DNA, the CDR3 is TGCGCCAGCAGCCCTGCGGGGGGCACAGATACGCAGTATTTT. This translates into CASSPAGGTDTQYF.